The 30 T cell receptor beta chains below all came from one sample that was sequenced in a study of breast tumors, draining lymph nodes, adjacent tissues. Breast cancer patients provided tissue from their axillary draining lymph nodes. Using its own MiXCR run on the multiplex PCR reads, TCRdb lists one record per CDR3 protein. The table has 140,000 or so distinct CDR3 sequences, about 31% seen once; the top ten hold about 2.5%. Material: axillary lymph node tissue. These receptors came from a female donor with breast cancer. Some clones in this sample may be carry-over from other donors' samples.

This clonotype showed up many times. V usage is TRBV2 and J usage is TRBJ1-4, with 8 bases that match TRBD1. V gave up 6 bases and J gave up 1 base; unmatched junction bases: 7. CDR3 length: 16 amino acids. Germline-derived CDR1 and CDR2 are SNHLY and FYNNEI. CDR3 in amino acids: CASRPGQAITNEKLFF. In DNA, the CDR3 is TGTGCCAGCAGACCGGGACAGGCGATAACTAATGAAAAACTGTTTTTT.

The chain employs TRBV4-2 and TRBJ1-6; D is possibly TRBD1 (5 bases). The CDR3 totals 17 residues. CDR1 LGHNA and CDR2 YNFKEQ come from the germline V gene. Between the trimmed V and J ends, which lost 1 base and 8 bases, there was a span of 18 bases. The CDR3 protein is CASSQAGGEGPHSPLHF. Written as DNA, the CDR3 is TGTGCCAGCAGCCAAGCCGGAGGGGAGGGTCCACATTCACCCCTCCACTTT.

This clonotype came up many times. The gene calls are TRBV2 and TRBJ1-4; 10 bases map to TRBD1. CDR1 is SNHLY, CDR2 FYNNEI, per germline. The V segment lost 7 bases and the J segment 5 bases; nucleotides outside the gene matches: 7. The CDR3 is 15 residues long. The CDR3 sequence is CASNRDRGPNEKLFF. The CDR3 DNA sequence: TGTGCCAGCAACAGGGACAGGGGCCCAAATGAAAAACTGTTTTTT.

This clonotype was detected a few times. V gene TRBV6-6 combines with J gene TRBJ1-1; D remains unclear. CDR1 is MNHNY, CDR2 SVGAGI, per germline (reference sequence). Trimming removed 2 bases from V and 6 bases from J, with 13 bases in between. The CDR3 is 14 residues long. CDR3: CASSYGQGRAEAFF. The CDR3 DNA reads TGTGCCAGCAGTTACGGTCAAGGGAGGGCTGAAGCTTTCTTT.

The CDR3 loop is CASSLGLGPSNTGELFF. CDR3 in DNA: TGTGCCAGCAGCTTGGGACTGGGGCCGTCGAACACCGGGGAGCTGTTTTTT. The V gene is TRBV5-5, the J gene TRBJ2-2; a possible D gene is TRBD1 (5 bases). V shed 0 bases and J shed 0 bases, with 12 bases lying between them. The CDR3 extends over 17 amino acids. CDR1 is SGHKS and CDR2 is YYEKEE in the germline V gene (reference sequence).

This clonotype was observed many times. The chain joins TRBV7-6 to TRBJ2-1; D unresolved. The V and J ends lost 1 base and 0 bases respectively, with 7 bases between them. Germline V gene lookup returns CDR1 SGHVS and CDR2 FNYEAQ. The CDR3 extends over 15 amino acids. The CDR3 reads CASSLDPSSYNEQFF. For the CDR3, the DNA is TGTGCCAGCAGCTTAGATCCCAGCTCCTACAATGAGCAGTTCTTC.

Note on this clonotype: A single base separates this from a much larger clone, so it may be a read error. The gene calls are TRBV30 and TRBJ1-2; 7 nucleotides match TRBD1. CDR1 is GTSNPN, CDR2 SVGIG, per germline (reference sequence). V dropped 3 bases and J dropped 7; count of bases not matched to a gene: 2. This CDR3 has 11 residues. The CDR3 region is CAWRGGRGYTF. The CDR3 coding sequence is TGTGCCTGGAGAGGGGGCCGTGGCTACACCTTC.

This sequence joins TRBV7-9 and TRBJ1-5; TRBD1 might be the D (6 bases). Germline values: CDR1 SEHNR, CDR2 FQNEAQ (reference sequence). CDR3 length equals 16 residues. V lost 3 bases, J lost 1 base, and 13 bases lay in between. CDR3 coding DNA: TGTGCCAGCAGCTTGGGGACAACGAGGAGCAATCAGCCCCAGCATTTT. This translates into CASSLGTTRSNQPQHF.

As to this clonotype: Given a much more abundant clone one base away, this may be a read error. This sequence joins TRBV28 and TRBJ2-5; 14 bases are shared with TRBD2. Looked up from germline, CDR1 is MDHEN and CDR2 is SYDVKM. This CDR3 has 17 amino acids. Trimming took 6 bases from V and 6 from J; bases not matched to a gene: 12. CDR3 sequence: CASRSGLAGGRGQTQYF. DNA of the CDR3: TGTGCCAGCAGATCCGGACTAGCGGGGGGACGAGGGCAGACCCAGTACTTC.

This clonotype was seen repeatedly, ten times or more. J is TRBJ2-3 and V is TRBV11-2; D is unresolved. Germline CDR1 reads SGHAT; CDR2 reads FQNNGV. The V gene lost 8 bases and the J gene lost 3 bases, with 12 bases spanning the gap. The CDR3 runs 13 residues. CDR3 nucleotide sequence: TGTGCCAGCCGAAAGAGATCAACAGATACGCAGTATTTT. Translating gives CASRKRSTDTQYF.

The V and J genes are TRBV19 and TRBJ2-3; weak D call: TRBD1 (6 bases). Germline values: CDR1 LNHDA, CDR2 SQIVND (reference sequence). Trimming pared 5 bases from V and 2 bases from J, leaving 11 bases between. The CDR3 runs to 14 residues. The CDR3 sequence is CASSQTGLTDTQYF. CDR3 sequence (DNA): TGTGCCAGTAGTCAAACAGGGCTCACAGATACGCAGTATTTT.

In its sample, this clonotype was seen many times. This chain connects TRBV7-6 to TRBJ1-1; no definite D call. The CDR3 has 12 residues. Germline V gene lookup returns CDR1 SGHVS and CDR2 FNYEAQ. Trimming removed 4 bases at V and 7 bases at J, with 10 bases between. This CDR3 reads CASSSVDGEAFF. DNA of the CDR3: TGTGCCAGCAGCTCTGTCGACGGTGAAGCTTTCTTT.

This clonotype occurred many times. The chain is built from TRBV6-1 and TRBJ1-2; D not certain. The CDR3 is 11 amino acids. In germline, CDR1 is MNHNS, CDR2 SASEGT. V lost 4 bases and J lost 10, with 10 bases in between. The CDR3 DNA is TGTGCCAGCAGTGTTAGTGGGTCCTACACCTTC. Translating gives CASSVSGSYTF.

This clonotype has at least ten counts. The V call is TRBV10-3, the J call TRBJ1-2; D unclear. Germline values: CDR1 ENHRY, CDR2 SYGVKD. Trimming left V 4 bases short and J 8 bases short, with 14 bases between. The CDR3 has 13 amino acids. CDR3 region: CAISGSTVEGYTF. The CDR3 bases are TGTGCCATCAGTGGAAGCACAGTCGAGGGCTACACCTTC.

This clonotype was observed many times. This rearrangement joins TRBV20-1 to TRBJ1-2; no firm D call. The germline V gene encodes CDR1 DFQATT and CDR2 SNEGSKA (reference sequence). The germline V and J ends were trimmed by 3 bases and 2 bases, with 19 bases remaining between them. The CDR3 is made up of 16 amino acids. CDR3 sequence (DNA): TGCAGTGCTAGCTCTCAACGTCCGGCGGGGAACTATGGCTACACCTTC. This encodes CSASSQRPAGNYGYTF.

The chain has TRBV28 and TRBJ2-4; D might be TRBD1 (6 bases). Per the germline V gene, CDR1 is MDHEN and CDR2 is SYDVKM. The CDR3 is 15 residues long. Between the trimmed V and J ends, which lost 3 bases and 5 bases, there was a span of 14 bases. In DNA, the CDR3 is TGTGCCAGCAGTTTTGATGGGGGCCCCCAAAACATTCAGTACTTC. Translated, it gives CASSFDGGPQNIQYF.

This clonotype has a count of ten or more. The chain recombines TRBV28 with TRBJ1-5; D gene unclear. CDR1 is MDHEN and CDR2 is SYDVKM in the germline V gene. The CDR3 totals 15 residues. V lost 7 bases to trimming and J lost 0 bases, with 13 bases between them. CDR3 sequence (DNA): TGTGCCAGCACACAAGTAGTCCATAGCAATCAGCCCCAGCATTTT. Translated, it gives CASTQVVHSNQPQHF.

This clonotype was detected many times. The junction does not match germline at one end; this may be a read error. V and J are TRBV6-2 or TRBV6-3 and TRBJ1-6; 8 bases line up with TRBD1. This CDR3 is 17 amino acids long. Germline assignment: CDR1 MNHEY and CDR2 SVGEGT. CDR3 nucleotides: TGTGCCAGCAGTCACTCGCGGACAGGGTATGCGAATTCACCCCTCCACTTT. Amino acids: CASSHSRTGYANSPLHF.

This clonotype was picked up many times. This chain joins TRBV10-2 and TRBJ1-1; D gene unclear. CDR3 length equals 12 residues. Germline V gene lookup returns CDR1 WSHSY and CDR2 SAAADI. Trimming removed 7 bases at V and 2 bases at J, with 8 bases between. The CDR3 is CASKEANTEAFF. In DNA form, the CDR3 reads TGCGCCAGCAAAGAAGCAAACACTGAAGCTTTCTTT.

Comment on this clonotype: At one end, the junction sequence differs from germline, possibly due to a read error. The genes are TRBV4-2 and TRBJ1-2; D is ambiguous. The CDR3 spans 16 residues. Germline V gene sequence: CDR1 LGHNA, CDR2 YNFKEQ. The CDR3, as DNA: TGTGCCTGCAGCCGGACGCTGTCCCTAGGGCCTTATGGCTACACCTTC. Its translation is CACSRTLSLGPYGYTF.

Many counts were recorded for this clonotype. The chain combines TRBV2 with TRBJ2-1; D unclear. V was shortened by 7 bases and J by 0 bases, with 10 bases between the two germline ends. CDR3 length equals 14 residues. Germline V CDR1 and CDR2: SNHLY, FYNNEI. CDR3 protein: CASKFLTSYNEQFF. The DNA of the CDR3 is TGTGCCAGCAAGTTTCTGACCTCCTACAATGAGCAGTTCTTC.

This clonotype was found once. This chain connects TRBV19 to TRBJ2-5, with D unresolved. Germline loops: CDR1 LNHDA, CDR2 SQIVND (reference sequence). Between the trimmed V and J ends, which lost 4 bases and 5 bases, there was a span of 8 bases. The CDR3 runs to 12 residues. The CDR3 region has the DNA TGTGCCAGTAGTAGCCAAAGGGAGACCCAGTACTTC. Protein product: CASSSQRETQYF.

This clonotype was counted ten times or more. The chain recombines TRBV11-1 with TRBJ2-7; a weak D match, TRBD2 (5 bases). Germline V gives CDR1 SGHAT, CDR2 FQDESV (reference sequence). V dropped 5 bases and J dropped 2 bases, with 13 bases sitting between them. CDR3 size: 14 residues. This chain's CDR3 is CASSPSGGPYEQYF. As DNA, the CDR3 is TGTGCCAGCAGCCCGTCGGGCGGGCCCTACGAGCAGTACTTC.

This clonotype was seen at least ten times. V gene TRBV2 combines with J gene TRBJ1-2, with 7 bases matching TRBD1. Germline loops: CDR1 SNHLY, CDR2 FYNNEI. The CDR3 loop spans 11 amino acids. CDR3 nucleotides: TGTGCTGAGGGGGCGCCGGATGGCTACACCTTC. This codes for CAEGAPDGYTF. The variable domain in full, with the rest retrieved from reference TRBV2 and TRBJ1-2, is EPEVTQTPSHQVTQMGQEVILRCVPISNHLYFYWYRQILGQKVEFLVSFYNNEISEKSEIFDDQFSVERPDGSNFTLKIRSTKLEDSAMYFCAEGAPDGYTFGSGTRLTVV.

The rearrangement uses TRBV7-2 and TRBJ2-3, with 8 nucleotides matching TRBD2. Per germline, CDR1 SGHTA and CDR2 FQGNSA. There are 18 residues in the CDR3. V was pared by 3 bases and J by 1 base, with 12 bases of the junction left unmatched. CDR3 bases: TGTGCCAGCAGCTTGACGTACAGCGGGAGTCGACGCACAGATACGCAGTATTTT. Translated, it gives CASSLTYSGSRRTDTQYF.

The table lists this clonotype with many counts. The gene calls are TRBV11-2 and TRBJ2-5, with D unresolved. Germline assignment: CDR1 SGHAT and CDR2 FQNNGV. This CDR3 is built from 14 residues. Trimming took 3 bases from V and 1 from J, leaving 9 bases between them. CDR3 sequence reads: CASSFGNGQETQYF. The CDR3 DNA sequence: TGTGCCAGCAGCTTTGGTAACGGCCAAGAGACCCAGTACTTC.

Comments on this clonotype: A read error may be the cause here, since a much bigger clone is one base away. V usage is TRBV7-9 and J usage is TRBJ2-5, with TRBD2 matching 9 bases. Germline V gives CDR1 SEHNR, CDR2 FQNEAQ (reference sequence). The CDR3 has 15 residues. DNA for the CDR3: TGTGCCAGCAGCCCACCGGGACTAGCCCTAGAGACCCAGCCCTTC. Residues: CASSPPGLALETQPF.

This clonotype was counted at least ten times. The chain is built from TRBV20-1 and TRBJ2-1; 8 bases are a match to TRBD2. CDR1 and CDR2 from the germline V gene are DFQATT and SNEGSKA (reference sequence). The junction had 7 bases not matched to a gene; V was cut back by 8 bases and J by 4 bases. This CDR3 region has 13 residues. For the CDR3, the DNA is TGCAGTTGCACTAGCGGACCTTACAATGAGCAGTTCTTC. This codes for CSCTSGPYNEQFF.

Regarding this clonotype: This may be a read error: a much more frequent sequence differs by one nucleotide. CDR3 loop: CASSLGIMETQYF. In DNA form, the CDR3 reads TGTGCCAGCAGCTTGGGTATTATGGAGACCCAGTACTTC. The genes are TRBV5-6 and TRBJ2-5; D not resolved. Germline lookup yields CDR1 SGHDT and CDR2 YYEEEE. Trimming left V 0 bases short and J 5 bases short, with 8 bases between. The CDR3 runs to 13 residues.

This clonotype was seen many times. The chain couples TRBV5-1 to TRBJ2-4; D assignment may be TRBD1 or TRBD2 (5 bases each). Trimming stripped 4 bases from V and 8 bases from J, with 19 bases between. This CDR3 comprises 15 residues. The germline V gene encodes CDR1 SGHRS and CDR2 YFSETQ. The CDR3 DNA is TGCGCCAGCAGCCTCCGGGACCTAGAGAGAGACATTCAGTACTTC. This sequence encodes CASSLRDLERDIQYF.